One T cell receptor beta chain is described in this entry. No cognate antigen has been identified for it. Qualities for individual bases were not recorded, and no much larger clone is one base off. The sample originates from a study of CD8+CD57+ T cells in acquired aplastic anemia (dated by TCRdb to 2016 to 2018). With respect to the entire study: On average, sorted CD4+ and CD8+ cells yielded around 3.5 ug of extracted DNA, with a range of about 0.17 to 27.4 ug. A CD8+CD57+ expansion meant a frequency higher than the mean frequency seen in healthy subjects. The paper's findings and limits, for the study overall: Patients and healthy controls showed no significant difference in CD8+ Simpson's diversity (P=0.060). Roughly 30 CD8+ CDR3 sequences were found to be shared between patients and controls, but these sequences appeared to be highly expressed in patients and within the immunodominant clones of the patients.

Expansion of CD8+CD57+ cells had been shown by flow cytometry in the patients chosen for sequencing. All patients had severe acquired aplastic anemia diagnosed by International Study of Aplastic Anemia and Agranulocytosis and Camitta criteria. Patients had received no therapy at the time of blood sampling. In this study, sorted CD4+ and CD8+ T cells from the blood of healthy subjects and of severe aplastic anemia patients had their TCR repertoires deep-sequenced. Patients were enrolled under clinicaltrials.gov protocols 00001620, 01623167, 00001397, 00071045, 00081523 and 00961064 in the USA. Ficoll-Paque density gradient centrifugation was used to isolate peripheral blood mononuclear cells. Before DNA extraction, CD4+ and CD8+ T cells were sorted with FACS or magnetic beads. The CDR3 has 17 amino acids, counting the end cysteine and phenylalanine. Only the CDR3 DNA is retained, 51 bases long and in frame from the first base. The germline V gene gives CDR1 as SGHDN and CDR2 as FVKESK. Cut back by 4 bases and 3 bases, the V and J ends lie 20 bases apart.

Genomic DNA served as template for TCR beta VDJ combination and CDR3 sequence profiling. An Illumina HiSeq 2000 was the platform used for TCR repertoire sequencing. The authors' pipeline ran thus. Repertoires were assessed using TRBV/TRBJ rearrangement plots, CDR3 size and DJ length profiles, and Simpson's diversity index. The most abundant DNA sequence in the deep sequencing data was taken as the immunodominant clone. CDR3 amino acid sequences were checked for sharing between subjects and were compared against published repertoires and the VDJdb database. Through fastp at Q25 and MiXCR, TCRdb rebuilt clones from the public reads, retaining in-frame beta chains. Under each unique CDR3 protein, matching rows form one entry showing the most common genes and DNA. The V and J calls shown here were made by TCRdb, not taken from the authors' results. The sample table records 150,000 to 200,000 distinct CDR3 sequences; about two thirds of these occur just once. The top ten hold approximately 48% of the sample.

The chain is encoded by TRBV14 joined to TRBJ2-3; the D gene cannot be resolved reliably. Sequenced: sorted CD4+, CD8+, or CD8+CD57+ T cells (not recorded which) from PBMCs. The clonotype comes from a human donor with aplastic anemia. The sequenced DNA: TGTGCCAGCAGCCGAAACGTCGGGCTTATGGGTACAGATACGCAGTATTTT. It translates as CASSRNVGLMGTDTQYF.